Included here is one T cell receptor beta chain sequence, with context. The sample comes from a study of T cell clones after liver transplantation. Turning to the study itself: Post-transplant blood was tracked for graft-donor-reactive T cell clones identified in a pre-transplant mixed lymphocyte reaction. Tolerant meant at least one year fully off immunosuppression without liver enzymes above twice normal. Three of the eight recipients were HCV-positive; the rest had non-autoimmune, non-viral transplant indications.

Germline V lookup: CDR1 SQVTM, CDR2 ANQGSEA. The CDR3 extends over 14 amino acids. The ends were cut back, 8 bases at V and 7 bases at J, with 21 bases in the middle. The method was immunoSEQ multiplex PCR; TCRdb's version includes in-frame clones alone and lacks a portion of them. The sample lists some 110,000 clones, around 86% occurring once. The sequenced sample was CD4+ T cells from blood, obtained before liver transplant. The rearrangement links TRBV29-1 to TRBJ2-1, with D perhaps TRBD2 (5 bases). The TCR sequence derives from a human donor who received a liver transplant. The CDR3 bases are TGCAGCACAAAAGGTGGCCCTAGCATAAATGAGCAGTTCTTC. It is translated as CSTKGGPSINEQFF.